Following are 5 T cell receptor beta chains from one sample sequenced in a study of T cell repertoires in cytomegalovirus infection. The antigens of these receptors remain unknown. MiXCR, applied by TCRdb to the reads, yields one record per CDR3 protein. Altogether approximately 590,000 distinct CDR3 sequences are present, 40% being singletons, with the ten largest covering about 48%. The source material was cultured PBMCs, sampled from culture after CMV antigen stimulation. All receptors come from a human donor in good health (CMV status not recorded). Some clones in this sample may be carry-over from other donors' samples.

This clonotype was found a few times. This chain connects TRBV7-2 to TRBJ2-2; no clear D. Trimming cost V 7 bases and J 1 base, with 13 bases left between them. Germline CDR1 and CDR2: SGHTA and FQGNSA. This CDR3 has 15 amino acids. CDR3 protein: CASTQGPLNTGELFF. CDR3 coding DNA: TGTGCCAGCACCCAAGGGCCGTTGAACACCGGGGAGCTGTTTTTT.

V usage is TRBV10-2 and J usage is TRBJ2-1; TRBD2 matches at 9 bases. V lost 6 bases to trimming and J lost 7 bases; unmatched junction nucleotides: 10. The CDR3 is 15 amino acids. The germline gives CDR1 WSHSY, CDR2 SAAADI. The CDR3 is CASRGWREGNNEQFF. CDR3 in DNA: TGCGCCAGCAGGGGGTGGCGGGAGGGAAATAATGAGCAGTTCTTC.

The chain uses TRBV19 and TRBJ1-4, with D unresolved. The CDR3 spans 13 residues. Germline V gene sequence: CDR1 LNHDA, CDR2 SQIVND (reference sequence). Trimming removed 9 bases at V and 7 bases at J, with 15 bases between. CDR3 protein: CASRHEAGEKLFF. The CDR3 DNA follows: TGTGCCAGCCGACACGAGGCGGGTGAAAAACTGTTTTTT.

The V call is TRBV7-2, the J call TRBJ2-7; D gene ambiguous. Germline assignment: CDR1 SGHTA and CDR2 FQGNSA. The ends were cut back, 5 bases at V and 8 bases at J, with 13 bases in the middle. The CDR3 contains 12 residues. The chain's CDR3 is CASSRGVGQQYF. The DNA of the CDR3 is TGTGCCAGCAGCCGAGGCGTAGGACAGCAGTACTTC.

CDR3 sequence reads: CASSLSAFGGEQFF. CDR3 nucleotide sequence: TGTGCCAGCAGTTTATCCGCCTTTGGCGGTGAGCAGTTCTTC. The J gene is TRBJ2-1, the V gene TRBV28, with D hard to call. Germline CDR1 and CDR2: MDHEN and SYDVKM. CDR3 length: 14 amino acids. V dropped 1 base and J dropped 9 bases, with 13 bases sitting between them.